This T cell receptor beta chain was recovered during a study of T cells in Graves' hyperthyroidism and ophthalmopathy. In the study overall: The authors collected peripheral blood at initial diagnosis, before any treatment. Broader study findings: It was a median about 6.5 months before onset that the model predicted ophthalmopathy. Most thyroid clonotypes expanded above 0.001 appeared in blood too.

TCR beta CDR3 regions were amplified from RNA transcripts. The HTBI primer set drove a first-round RT-PCR of the TCR CDR3. MiXCR was run by TCRdb on the multiplex PCR reads, yielding one entry per CDR3 protein. The sample comprises over 250,000 distinct CDR3 sequences, less than 30% of which are singletons, and around 28% rests with the top ten. Exclusions: uncontrolled infection, other autoimmune disease, pregnancy, lactation. This clonotype was seen ten or more times. Its antigen is not known. The CDR3 totals 14 residues. Germline assignment: CDR1 MNHNS and CDR2 SASEGT. With 6 bases clipped from V and 5 bases from J, the junction kept 8 bases outside the gene matches.

Sequenced: blood. The chain has TRBV6-1 and TRBJ2-7, with 9 nucleotides matching TRBD2. The clonotype was recovered from a man aged 35-49 years with Graves' hyperthyroidism that later progressed to Graves' ophthalmopathy. CDR3 amino acids: CASRLGTSLDEQYF. For the CDR3, the DNA is TGTGCCAGCAGACTTGGGACTAGCCTAGACGAGCAGTACTTC.